One and the same sample provided the 15 T cell receptor beta chains below, sequenced in a study of T cells of healthy individuals. TCRdb ran MiXCR on the 5' RACE reads and lists one entry per CDR3 protein. The sample has 35,000 to 45,000 distinct CDR3 sequences; about 4.2% are singletons. Receptors were obtained from a human donor in good health.

The rearrangement joins TRBV6-2 or TRBV6-3 to TRBJ2-1; D might be TRBD2 (5 bases). The CDR3 runs 16 residues. Trimming stripped 6 bases from V and 3 bases from J, with 18 bases between. Per the germline V gene, CDR1 is MNHEY and CDR2 is SVGEGT. The CDR3: CASRHTLAQNYNEQFF. CDR3 nucleotide sequence: TGTGCCAGCAGACATACGCTAGCCCAAAACTACAATGAGCAGTTCTTC.

This clonotype was counted a few times. The genes are TRBV10-3 and TRBJ2-3; TRBD2 might be the D (5 bases). The ends were cut back, 3 bases at V and 0 bases at J, with 10 bases in the middle. This CDR3 has 15 residues. Germline V CDR1 and CDR2: ENHRY, SYGVKD. In DNA, the CDR3 is TGTGCCATCAGTGACGGTGGGGAGAGCACAGATACGCAGTATTTT. Protein: CAISDGGESTDTQYF.

This clonotype has ten or more counts. The rearrangement links TRBV27 to TRBJ1-1; 7 bases line up with TRBD1. This CDR3 contains 17 residues. The V gene end was trimmed by 5 bases and the J gene end by 1 base; junction bases not matched to a gene: 13. The V gene's germline CDR1 is MNHEY and CDR2 SMNVEV (reference sequence). CDR3 bases: TGTGCCAGCAGTCTTCGCAGTGCGGGACAGACGAACACTGAAGCTTTCTTT. This sequence encodes CASSLRSAGQTNTEAFF.

This clonotype was detected ten times or more. The chain recombines TRBV10-3 with TRBJ2-7; D could derive from TRBD1 or TRBD2 (5 bases each). The CDR3 is 13 amino acids. V was trimmed by 4 bases and J by 0 bases, leaving 7 bases between them. Looked up from germline, CDR1 is ENHRY and CDR2 is SYGVKD. DNA for the CDR3: TGTGCCATCAGTGGGGACGGCTCCTACGAGCAGTACTTC. It codes for CAISGDGSYEQYF.

This clonotype was observed at least ten times. The genes are TRBV2 and TRBJ1-1; the D is unclear. The CDR3 is 14 amino acids. Germline V gives CDR1 SNHLY, CDR2 FYNNEI. Between the trimmed V and J ends, which lost 4 bases and 1 base, there was a span of 10 bases. The CDR3 nucleotides are TGTGCCAGCAGTGTGCGTCGGGAGAACACTGAAGCTTTCTTT. Its translation: CASSVRRENTEAFF.

This clonotype was recorded a few times. This chain joins TRBV7-7 and TRBJ2-7, with 10 bases that match TRBD1. The germline CDR1 and CDR2 sequences are SSHAT and FNYEAQ (reference sequence). After removal of 1 base from V and 2 bases from J, the junction contained 2 bases not matched to a gene. CDR3 length: 15 amino acids. CDR3 in DNA: TGTGCCAGCAGCTTAGATGGACAGGGGGCCTACGAGCAGTACTTC. Amino acid sequence: CASSLDGQGAYEQYF. Filled out from reference TRBV7-7 and TRBJ2-7, the complete variable domain reads GAGVSQSPRYKVTKRGQDVTLRCDPISSHATLYWYQQALGQGPEFLTYFNYEAQPDKSGLPSDRFSAERPEGSISTLTIQRTEQRDSAMYRCASSLDGQGAYEQYFGPGTRLTVT.

This clonotype was observed a handful of times. The chain has TRBV12-3 or TRBV12-4 and TRBJ2-4, with D perhaps matching TRBD1 or TRBD2 (5 bases each). The CDR3 has 16 residues. V was cut by 7 bases and J by 1 base, with 17 bases left in between. Here the CDR3 reads CASTGIGAVAKNIQYF. The CDR3 DNA reads TGTGCCAGCACCGGAATCGGGGCAGTCGCCAAAAACATTCAGTACTTC.

The V and J genes are TRBV6-1 and TRBJ1-2; no reliable D call. Germline V gene data show CDR1 as MNHNS and CDR2 as SASEGT. The CDR3 has 15 amino acids. Deletions cut 6 bases from V and 4 bases from J, with 18 bases between. CDR3 bases: TGTGCCAGCAGCCTGAAGTTTGAAGAAAGCTATGGCTACACCTTC. This gives the protein CASSLKFEESYGYTF.

This clonotype was detected ten times or more. The chain combines TRBV29-1 with TRBJ1-1; 8 bases are shared with TRBD1. This CDR3 comprises 13 residues. CDR1 is SQVTM and CDR2 is ANQGSEA in the germline V gene. Trimming took 6 bases from V and 11 from J; bases not matched to a gene: 14. The CDR3 reads CSVDGTGKLGAFF. The CDR3 nucleotides read TGCAGCGTAGACGGGACAGGCAAATTAGGTGCTTTCTTT.

This clonotype was seen repeatedly, ten times or more. J is TRBJ1-3 and V is TRBV27; TRBD1 agrees at 12 bases. Germline trimming cut 9 bases from V and 0 bases from J; bases unmatched to any gene: 15. The CDR3 spans 19 residues. In germline, CDR1 is MNHEY, CDR2 SMNVEV (reference sequence). CDR3 region: CASAAVGTGGISSGNTIYF. CDR3 sequence (DNA): TGTGCCAGTGCAGCGGTCGGGACAGGGGGCATAAGCTCTGGAAACACCATATATTTT.

This clonotype was seen ten or more times. This chain connects TRBV7-9 to TRBJ2-3, with D perhaps matching TRBD1 (6 bases). V was shortened by 1 base and J by 2 bases, with 10 bases between the two germline ends. Germline-derived CDR1 and CDR2 are SEHNR and FQNEAQ (reference sequence). CDR3 size: 15 residues. CDR3 residues: CASSLVGQSTDTQYF. The DNA for the CDR3 is TGTGCCAGCAGCTTAGTTGGACAGTCCACAGATACGCAGTATTTT.

This clonotype turned up a few times. The V gene is TRBV19, the J gene TRBJ1-6; tentatively, D is TRBD1 (5 bases). Trimming pared 3 bases from V and 4 bases from J, leaving 13 bases between. Germline V gene data show CDR1 as LNHDA and CDR2 as SQIVND (reference sequence). The CDR3 spans 16 residues. Here the CDR3 reads CASSIGTTAYNSPLHF. CDR3 DNA: TGTGCCAGTAGTATCGGGACGACGGCATATAATTCACCCCTCCACTTT. Drawing the rest from reference TRBV19 and TRBJ1-6, the complete variable domain is DGGITQSPKYLFRKEGQNVTLSCEQNLNHDAMYWYRQDPGQGLRLIYYSQIVNDFQKGDIAEGYSVSREKKESFPLTVTSAQKNPTAFYLCASSIGTTAYNSPLHFGNGTRLTVT.

This clonotype turned up a few times. J is TRBJ2-2 and V is TRBV18; tentatively, D is TRBD1 (6 bases). Germline values: CDR1 KGHSH, CDR2 LQKENI. V was cut by 3 bases and J by 0 bases, with 11 bases left in between. The CDR3 runs to 16 residues. CDR3 sequence reads: CASSPPKGANTGELFF. The CDR3 DNA follows: TGTGCCAGCTCACCCCCTAAGGGGGCGAACACCGGGGAGCTGTTTTTT.

This clonotype was detected many times. The rearrangement links TRBV20-1 to TRBJ1-4; the match to TRBD1 covers 7 bases. The CDR3 runs 14 residues. Germline loops: CDR1 DFQATT, CDR2 SNEGSKA (reference sequence). Germline trimming cut 2 bases from V and 3 bases from J; bases unmatched to any gene: 3. For the CDR3, the DNA is TGCAGTGCTAGACAGGGGGTTTCTAATGAAAAACTGTTTTTT. Residues: CSARQGVSNEKLFF.

In its sample, this clonotype was seen many times. V usage is TRBV20-1 and J usage is TRBJ1-2; tentatively, D is TRBD1 (5 bases). Trimming cost V 1 base and J 4 bases, with 10 bases left between them. Germline CDR1 DFQATT, CDR2 SNEGSKA (reference sequence). This CDR3 is 13 amino acids long. In nucleotides, the CDR3 is TGCAGTGCTAGAGGGGGGGAAGTCTATGGCTACACCTTC. This sequence encodes CSARGGEVYGYTF.